This is a list of T cell receptor beta chains from one sample in a study of cytomegalovirus exposure and HLA in healthy donors. Generated by immunoSEQ multiplex PCR, the TCRdb table keeps only in-frame clones and is missing some. The sample gives more than 300,000 clones, 86% of which show up once; roughly 0.75% is in the top ten. Sequenced sample: PBMCs. Receptor source: a woman under 30 in good health and CMV-seronegative. CDR3s include the opening cysteine and the closing phenylalanine or tryptophan. A D gene is named only where the DNA matches it firmly. For some rows the clone size is stated as once, few or many, or as a class when expanded; others skip it.

13	TRBV18	TRBJ2-2	.	TRBD2	TGTGCCAGCTCACCCCGGACTAGCGGGGAGCTGTTTTTT	CASSPRTSGELFF
13	TRBV28	TRBJ1-1	few	TRBD1	TGTGCCAGCAGTTTACCAGGGGGCACTGAAGCTTTCTTT	CASSLPGGTEAFF
16	TRBV5-4	TRBJ2-1	.	.	TGTGCCAGCAGCTTGGCCGCCGTGGCCTCCTACAATGAGCAGTTCTTC	CASSLAAVASYNEQFF
14	TRBV7-9	TRBJ2-2	.	.	TGTGCCAGCAGCTTAGCCCTCAACACCGGGGAGCTGTTTTTT	CASSLALNTGELFF
15	TRBV7-2	TRBJ2-5	.	TRBD1	TGTGCCAGCAGCCGGGACAGCCTACGGCAAGAGACCCAGTACTTC	CASSRDSLRQETQYF
14	TRBV27	TRBJ2-7	.	TRBD2	TGTGCCAGCAGTTCGACGGGGGGTACCTACGAGCAGTACTTC	CASSSTGGTYEQYF
18	TRBV28	TRBJ2-1	once	TRBD2	TGTGCCAGCAGTTCCATGGGACTAGCGGGATTATCCTACAATGAGCAGTTCTTC	CASSSMGLAGLSYNEQFF
14	TRBV27	TRBJ2-7	.	.	TGTGCCAGCAGCATTCCAGGGTCCGTTTACGAGCAGTACTTC	CASSIPGSVYEQYF
16	TRBV28	TRBJ2-3	once	TRBD1	TGTGCCAGCAGTCCGCTGGGACAGGGAGACACAGATACGCAGTATTTT	CASSPLGQGDTDTQYF
14	TRBV27	TRBJ2-3	.	.	TGTGCCAGCAGTGCGGGCAGGCGGGCAGATACGCAGTATTTT	CASSAGRRADTQYF
11	TRBV18	TRBJ2-1	.	.	TGTGCCAGCTCACCGGGGAGTGAGCAGTTCTTC	CASSPGSEQFF
16	TRBV4-2	TRBJ2-1	once	TRBD1	TGTGCCAGCAGCCAGGAACAGGGGGGACCCTACAATGAGCAGTTCTTC	CASSQEQGGPYNEQFF
18	TRBV5-1	TRBJ2-1	.	TRBD2	TGCGCCAGCAGCTTGCGTTATCTGAGACTAGCGTCCTACAATGAGCAGTTCTTC	CASSLRYLRLASYNEQFF
14	TRBV25-1	TRBJ2-1	.	TRBD2	TGTGCCAGCAGTCGGACTAGCGGGATCGATGAGCAGTTCTTC	CASSRTSGIDEQFF
15	TRBV28	TRBJ2-5	.	.	TGTGCCAGCAGTCCCCATACCAGGTCGGGGGAGACCCAGTACTTC	CASSPHTRSGETQYF
14	TRBV7-9	TRBJ1-5	.	.	TGTGCCAGCAGCCCTACAGATAGCAATCAGCCCCAGCATTTT	CASSPTDSNQPQHF
14	TRBV28	TRBJ2-3	.	TRBD2	TGTGCCATAGGCCCTAGCGGGAGTGAGGATACGCAGTATTTT	CAIGPSGSEDTQYF
18	TRBV4-2	TRBJ2-2	.	TRBD2	TGTGCCAGCAGCCCAATATCCGGGACTAGCGGGGGTGCCGGGGAGCTGTTTTTT	CASSPISGTSGGAGELFF
15	TRBV6-5	TRBJ2-1	.	TRBD2	TGTGCCAGCAGTTTTGGACTAGCGGCCAACAATGAGCAGTTCTTC	CASSFGLAANNEQFF